This entry features one TCR beta chain sequence. Antigen unknown. A much bigger clone sits one base away, suggesting this may be a read error. The use of genomic DNA as template underpinned the TCR beta VDJ and CDR3 profiling. TCRdb itself ran the reads through MiXCR, one entry per CDR3 protein. This table holds approximately 150,000 distinct CDR3 sequences, under 55% found once. The data derive from a study of CD8+CD57+ T cells in acquired aplastic anemia. Looking at the study overall: Yields of DNA that came from sorted CD4+ and CD8+ cells averaged around 3 ug. Findings and caveats of the study: The number of CD8+ CDR3 sequences shared by patients and controls was fewer than 35.

Trimming took off 5 bases at V and 3 bases at J, with 11 bases between the two ends. The CDR3 has 14 amino acids. All patients picked for sequencing had shown, by flow cytometry, an expansion of CD8+CD57+ cells. Acquired aplastic anemia of severe grade affected all patients. Patients were treatment-naive when blood was sampled. The sequence derives from a human donor with aplastic anemia. This rearrangement joins TRBV12-3 or TRBV12-4 to TRBJ1-5, with D possibly being TRBD1 (5 bases). Sequences were obtained from sorted CD4+, CD8+, or CD8+CD57+ T cells (not recorded which) from PBMCs. CDR3 loop: CASSRDSINQPQHF. The CDR3 DNA sequence: TGTGCCAGCAGTCGGGACTCAATCAATCAGCCCCAGCATTTT.